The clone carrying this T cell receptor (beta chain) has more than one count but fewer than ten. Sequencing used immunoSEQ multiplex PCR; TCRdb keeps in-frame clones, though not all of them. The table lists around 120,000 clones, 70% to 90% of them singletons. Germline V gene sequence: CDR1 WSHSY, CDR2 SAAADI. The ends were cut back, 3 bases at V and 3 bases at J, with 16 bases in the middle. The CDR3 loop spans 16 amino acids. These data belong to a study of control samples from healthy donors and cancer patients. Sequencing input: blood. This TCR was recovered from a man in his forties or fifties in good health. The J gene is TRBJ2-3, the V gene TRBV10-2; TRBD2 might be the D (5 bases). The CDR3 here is CASSDSRLTLTDTQYF. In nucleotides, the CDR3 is TGCGCCAGCAGTGATTCACGACTAACCCTTACAGATACGCAGTATTTT.